This TCR beta chain appears in the sequencing data of a study of Graves' ophthalmopathy and Graves' hyperthyroidism. Overall study results and limits: The majority of expanded thyroid clonotypes above 0.001 frequency also occurred in blood. Ophthalmopathy could be told apart from stable hyperthyroidism by a 13-signature model (around 88% sensitivity, over 65% specificity).

This clonotype was recorded many times. The antigen remains undetermined. Using RNA transcripts, the TCR beta CDR3 regions were amplified. HTBI-primed RT-PCR formed the first round, and a multiplex PCR formed the second. Using its own MiXCR run on the multiplex PCR reads, TCRdb lists one record per CDR3 protein. The repertoire holds 620,000 or so distinct CDR3 sequences, with 20% to 25% as singletons. Eligible hyperthyroidism cases comprised new diagnoses of under 2 months' duration in individuals aged 18 to 65. Exclusion covered patients with other autoimmune diseases or uncontrolled infections (as well as pregnancy or lactation). Sequenced sample: peripheral blood. This clonotype was sampled from a woman between 18 and 29 years old with stable Graves' hyperthyroidism. Some clones in this sample may be carry-over from other donors' samples.

The CDR3 sequence is CASSYTLPGAGGYTF. The DNA of the CDR3 is TGTGCCAGCAGTTACACTTTACCGGGGGCGGGTGGCTACACCTTC. This sequence joins TRBV6-5 and TRBJ1-2; TRBD1 might be the D (6 bases). This CDR3 region has 15 residues. V was shortened by 2 bases and J by 7 bases, with 17 bases between the two germline ends. The V gene's germline CDR1 is MNHEY and CDR2 SVGAGI.